The 29 T cell receptor beta chains in this list originate from one sample, sequenced in a study of cytomegalovirus exposure and HLA in healthy donors. 60 Vbeta and 13 Jbeta primers were used in PCR. The repertoire was sequenced with immunoSEQ multiplex PCR; TCRdb's copy has only in-frame clones and lacks some. The data contain 55,000 to 85,000 clones, approximately 75% of them singletons. Material for sequencing was PBMCs. The receptors come from a woman between 40 and 50 years old in good health and CMV-seropositive.

The chain uses TRBV9 and TRBJ2-7; 7 bases match TRBD1. The germline V gene encodes CDR1 SGDLS and CDR2 YYNGEE. There are 16 residues in the CDR3. Germline trimming cut 4 bases from V and 0 bases from J; bases unmatched to any gene: 10. The CDR3 DNA sequence: TGTGCCAGCAGCACCACCGGGACAGCGCTCTCCTACGAGCAGTACTTC. It yields the protein CASSTTGTALSYEQYF.

The rearrangement joins TRBV6-1 to TRBJ1-5; TRBD1 is a possible D gene (5 bases). This CDR3 contains 14 residues. CDR1 is MNHNS, CDR2 SASEGT, per germline. V lost 8 bases and J 3 bases, leaving 14 bases between the germline ends. The CDR3, as DNA: TGTGCCAGCCGATTGGGGGGAGTCAATCAGCCCCAGCATTTT. It specifies CASRLGGVNQPQHF.

This rearrangement joins TRBV25-1 to TRBJ1-3; no definite D call. Germline assignment: CDR1 MGHDK and CDR2 SYGVNS. V was pared by 2 bases and J by 1 base, with 9 bases between. This CDR3 region has 15 residues. The CDR3 is CASSESRGSGNTIYF. Here the CDR3 DNA reads TGTGCCAGCAGTGAAAGTCGGGGATCTGGAAACACCATATATTTT.

The chain couples TRBV19 to TRBJ2-3, with D maybe TRBD2 (5 bases). This CDR3 has 13 residues. V lost 9 bases and J 3 bases, leaving 13 bases between the germline ends. Germline-derived CDR1 and CDR2 are LNHDA and SQIVND (reference sequence). The CDR3 loop reads CASSRDDTDTQYF. The CDR3 DNA is TGTGCCAGCAGTCGGGATGATACAGATACGCAGTATTTT.

The chain carries TRBV5-1 and TRBJ2-3, with unresolved D. The germline gives CDR1 SGHRS, CDR2 YFSETQ. Trimming cost V 1 base and J 0 bases, with 6 bases left between them. This CDR3 comprises 14 residues. The CDR3 reads CASSLPQSTDTQYF. In DNA form, the CDR3 reads TGCGCCAGCAGCTTGCCACAGAGCACAGATACGCAGTATTTT.

There are a few counts of this clone. The chain couples TRBV6-6 to TRBJ1-2; 8 bases match TRBD1. Germline CDR1 MNHNY, CDR2 SVGAGI (reference sequence). V shed 6 bases, J shed 3 bases, and the junction held 9 bases outside the gene matches. The CDR3 has 15 amino acids. In DNA, the CDR3 is TGTGCCAGCAGCCCGACCACAGGGGGGGACTATGGCTACACCTTC. Protein sequence: CASSPTTGGDYGYTF.

V is TRBV5-1 and J is TRBJ2-1; 8 bases fit TRBD1. The V and J ends lost 5 bases and 6 bases, in that order; junction bases with no gene match: 7. Per the germline V gene, CDR1 is SGHRS and CDR2 is YFSETQ. CDR3 length equals 14 residues. Written as DNA, the CDR3 is TGCGCCAGCAGTATGACAGGGGTACGCAATGAGCAGTTCTTC. Its translation is CASSMTGVRNEQFF.

The chain couples TRBV19 to TRBJ2-4, with a possible D match to TRBD1 (6 bases). Trimming removed 6 bases at V and 6 bases at J, with 12 bases between. Germline V CDR1 and CDR2: LNHDA, SQIVND (reference sequence). There are 13 residues in the CDR3. The CDR3 loop is CASSLSRGNIQYF. The CDR3 DNA reads as TGTGCCAGTAGCCTTTCCAGGGGAAACATTCAGTACTTC.

This clone was counted once. The chain uses TRBV10-3 and TRBJ1-1; 10 nucleotides align to TRBD1. V lost 5 bases to trimming and J lost 0 bases; unmatched junction nucleotides: 3. Germline values: CDR1 ENHRY, CDR2 SYGVKD. This CDR3 region has 15 residues. The DNA of the CDR3 is TGTGCCATCAGTCGGACAGGGGGAATGAACACTGAAGCTTTCTTT. Protein product: CAISRTGGMNTEAFF.

The chain is built from TRBV6-5 and TRBJ2-3, with D possibly being TRBD1 (6 bases). The germline V and J ends were trimmed by 8 bases and 0 bases, with 6 bases remaining between them. The germline CDR1 and CDR2 sequences are MNHEY and SVGAGI. The CDR3 length is 12 residues. Here the CDR3 reads CASGGSTDTQYF. Written as DNA, the CDR3 is TGTGCCAGCGGGGGCAGCACAGATACGCAGTATTTT.

This CDR3 reads CASSPRQGASYEQYF. In nucleotides, the CDR3 is TGCGCCAGCAGCCCAAGACAGGGGGCCTCCTACGAGCAGTACTTC. The V gene is TRBV5-1, the J gene TRBJ2-7, with TRBD1 matching over 10 bases. Trimming cost V 4 bases and J 0 bases; bases outside gene matches: 4. Germline V gene lookup returns CDR1 SGHRS and CDR2 YFSETQ. This CDR3 has 15 amino acids.

Only a few counts were recorded for this clone. Additional DNA sequences in this sample encode the identical CDR3. This chain connects TRBV7-9 to TRBJ2-1; no definite D call. With 1 base removed from V and 6 bases from J, the gap between germline ends came to 10 bases. CDR3 length: 14 amino acids. The germline CDR1 and CDR2 sequences are SEHNR and FQNEAQ (reference sequence). CDR3 sequence: CASSLVLEGNEQFF. As DNA, the CDR3 is TGTGCCAGCAGCTTAGTTCTAGAAGGCAATGAGCAGTTCTTC.

Only a few counts were recorded for this clone. This sequence joins TRBV6-1 and TRBJ1-1, with D unclear. The V gene's germline CDR1 is MNHNS and CDR2 SASEGT. The length of the CDR3 is 13 residues. Trimming stripped 5 bases from V and 3 bases from J, with 10 bases between. CDR3 sequence: CASSRESHTEAFF. CDR3 nucleotide sequence: TGTGCCAGCAGTCGGGAATCCCACACTGAAGCTTTCTTT.

This chain joins TRBV19 and TRBJ1-5; weak D call: TRBD1 (5 bases). Germline CDR1 reads LNHDA; CDR2 reads SQIVND (reference sequence). This CDR3 has 12 residues. Between the trimmed V and J ends, which lost 7 bases and 5 bases, there was a span of 9 bases. DNA for the CDR3: TGTGCCAGTACAGGGTTCGATCAGCCCCAGCATTTT. Its protein product is CASTGFDQPQHF.

A remark on this clone: Its ends do not fully match the called genes, so a read error is possible. The gene calls are TRBV29-1 and TRBJ2-3, with 9 bases that match TRBD2. This CDR3 spans 15 amino acids. The germline gives CDR1 SQVTM, CDR2 ANQGSEA. For the CDR3, the DNA is TGCAGCGTTGAAGACTCCGGGACTAGCATAGATACGCAGTATTTT. It translates to CSVEDSGTSIDTQYF.

The V and J genes are TRBV9 and TRBJ2-1; perhaps TRBD2 as D (6 bases). CDR3 length equals 15 residues. Germline CDR1 reads SGDLS; CDR2 reads YYNGEE. Trimming took 0 bases from V and 6 from J, leaving 13 bases between them. CDR3 in amino acids: CASSVVSAGSNEQFF. As DNA, the CDR3 is TGTGCCAGCAGCGTAGTCTCTGCGGGGAGCAATGAGCAGTTCTTC.

This chain joins TRBV7-3 and TRBJ2-2, with TRBD1 matching over 9 bases. The germline gives CDR1 SGHTA, CDR2 FQGTGA. This CDR3 contains 14 residues. V was pared by 6 bases and J by 5 bases, with 4 bases of the junction left unmatched. The CDR3 reads CASSPTGGTGELFF. As DNA, the CDR3 is TGTGCCAGCAGTCCGACAGGGGGTACCGGGGAGCTGTTTTTT.

The J gene is TRBJ2-3, the V gene TRBV30, with D tentatively TRBD2 (6 bases). V was pared by 4 bases and J by 6 bases, with 20 bases between. Germline loops: CDR1 GTSNPN, CDR2 SVGIG (reference sequence). This CDR3 comprises 15 residues. The CDR3: CAWTRFGGYSDTQYF. The CDR3 coding sequence is TGTGCCTGGACACGGTTCGGGGGATATTCGGATACGCAGTATTTT.

V and J are TRBV6-5 and TRBJ1-2, with 7 bases that match TRBD1. CDR1 MNHEY and CDR2 SVGAGI come from the germline V gene. With V trimmed by 7 bases and J by 5 bases, 7 bases remained unmatched. The CDR3 sequence is 13 residues long. CDR3 in amino acids: CASTKGDRYGYTF. The CDR3, as DNA: TGTGCCAGCACCAAAGGGGACAGATATGGCTACACCTTC.

This clone was found once. V usage is TRBV7-8 and J usage is TRBJ2-1; D remains ambiguous. The length of the CDR3 is 16 residues. V lost 5 bases to trimming and J lost 0 bases, with 14 bases between them. Germline V gene data show CDR1 as SGHVS and CDR2 as FQNEAQ. The CDR3 loop reads CASSPVILSSYNEQFF. CDR3 nucleotides: TGTGCCAGCAGCCCTGTAATCCTTAGCTCCTACAATGAGCAGTTCTTC. The full variable domain, its missing parts supplied by reference TRBV7-8 and TRBJ2-1, is GAGVSQSPRYKVAKRGQDVALRCDPISGHVSLFWYQQALGQGPEFLTYFQNEAQLDKSGLPSDRFFAERPEGSVSTLKIQRTQQEDSAVYLCASSPVILSSYNEQFFGPGTRLTVL.

V usage is TRBV18 and J usage is TRBJ2-1; possible D gene TRBD2, 6 bases. This CDR3 region has 13 residues. Germline values: CDR1 KGHSH, CDR2 LQKENI. V was pared by 6 bases and J by 4 bases, with 10 bases between. The CDR3 DNA is TGTGCCAGCTCGCGCGGGAATTACAATGAGCAGTTCTTC. It codes for CASSRGNYNEQFF.

V usage is TRBV5-1 and J usage is TRBJ2-3; 11 bases line up with TRBD2. The CDR3 loop spans 17 amino acids. Germline CDR1 is SGHRS and CDR2 is YFSETQ. With V trimmed by 1 base and J by 2 bases, 6 bases remained unmatched. CDR3 DNA sequence: TGCGCCAGCAGCTTGCCGGAACTAGCGGGGGACACAGATACGCAGTATTTT. Translating gives CASSLPELAGDTDTQYF.

The J gene is TRBJ2-5, the V gene TRBV5-1; 8 nucleotides match TRBD1. Germline V gives CDR1 SGHRS, CDR2 YFSETQ. This CDR3 contains 15 residues. V lost 4 bases, J lost 0 bases, and 5 bases stayed unmatched. The CDR3 DNA is TGCGCCAGCAGCCTGGGGACAGGCAACCAAGAGACCCAGTACTTC. It specifies CASSLGTGNQETQYF.

This clone has more than one count but fewer than ten. V gene TRBV5-1 combines with J gene TRBJ2-5; 8 bases map to TRBD2. The CDR3 is 16 amino acids. V lost 2 bases and J lost 0; bases outside the gene matches: 6. Germline V CDR1 and CDR2: SGHRS, YFSETQ. CDR3 nucleotides: TGCGCCAGCAGCTTTCAGCCTAGCGGGTACCAAGAGACCCAGTACTTC. Its translation is CASSFQPSGYQETQYF.

This clone was observed a few times. This chain uses TRBV6-6 with TRBJ2-1, with 10 bases that match TRBD2. The V gene end was trimmed by 6 bases and the J gene end by 7 bases; junction bases not matched to a gene: 6. Germline V gene lookup returns CDR1 MNHNY and CDR2 SVGAGI (reference sequence). The CDR3 loop spans 14 amino acids. The CDR3 reads CASSQAGGRNEQFF. The CDR3 DNA is TGTGCCAGCAGCCAAGCGGGGGGGCGTAATGAGCAGTTCTTC.

The V gene is TRBV5-1, the J gene TRBJ1-4; tentatively, D is TRBD1 (5 bases). Trimming shortened V by 4 bases and J by 5 bases, and 9 bases separated the two germline ends. The CDR3 totals 13 residues. CDR1 and CDR2 from the germline V gene are SGHRS and YFSETQ. The CDR3 sequence is CASSGTPNEKLFF. The CDR3 nucleotides read TGCGCCAGCAGCGGGACTCCCAATGAAAAACTGTTTTTT.

This clone was counted a few times. In the same sample, other DNA sequences code for this CDR3. The chain combines TRBV5-1 with TRBJ1-2; 7 nucleotides line up with TRBD1. The CDR3 runs 13 residues. After removal of 4 bases from V and 3 bases from J, the junction contained 3 bases not matched to a gene. The V gene's germline CDR1 is SGHRS and CDR2 YFSETQ. CDR3 residues: CASSLGTDYGYTF. DNA for the CDR3: TGCGCCAGCAGCCTCGGGACAGACTATGGCTACACCTTC.

J is TRBJ2-7 and V is TRBV6-6; D gene uncertain. The CDR3 is made up of 12 amino acids. V lost 8 bases, J lost 5 bases, and 13 bases lay in between. The germline V gene encodes CDR1 MNHNY and CDR2 SVGAGI (reference sequence). CDR3 bases: TGTGCCAGCTCTGCGGCGGTTAACGAGCAGTACTTC. It yields the protein CASSAAVNEQYF.

This rearrangement joins TRBV30 to TRBJ1-2; weak D call: TRBD1 (6 bases). Germline V gene data show CDR1 as GTSNPN and CDR2 as SVGIG (reference sequence). The V and J ends lost 5 bases and 3 bases respectively, with 10 bases between them. This CDR3 contains 12 residues. CDR3 protein: CAWGGRYYGYTF. CDR3 nucleotides: TGTGCCTGGGGGGGCAGGTACTATGGCTACACCTTC.